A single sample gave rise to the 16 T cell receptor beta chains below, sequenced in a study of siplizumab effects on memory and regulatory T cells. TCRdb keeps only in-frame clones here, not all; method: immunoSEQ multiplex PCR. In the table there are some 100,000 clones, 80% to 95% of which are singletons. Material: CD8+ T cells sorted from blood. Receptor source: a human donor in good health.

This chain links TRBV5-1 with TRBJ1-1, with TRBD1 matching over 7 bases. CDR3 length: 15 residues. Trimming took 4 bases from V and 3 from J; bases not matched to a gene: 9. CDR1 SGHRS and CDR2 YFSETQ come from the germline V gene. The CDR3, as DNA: TGCGCCAGCAGCCCTACGACAGGGTCGTACACTGAAGCTTTCTTT. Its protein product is CASSPTTGSYTEAFF.

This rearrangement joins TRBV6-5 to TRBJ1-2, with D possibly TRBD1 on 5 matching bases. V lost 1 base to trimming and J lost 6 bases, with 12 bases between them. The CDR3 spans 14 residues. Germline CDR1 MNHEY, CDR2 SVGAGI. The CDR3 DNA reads TGTGCCAGCAGTTACTTTCTCGGGGGGGATGGCTACACCTTC. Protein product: CASSYFLGGDGYTF.

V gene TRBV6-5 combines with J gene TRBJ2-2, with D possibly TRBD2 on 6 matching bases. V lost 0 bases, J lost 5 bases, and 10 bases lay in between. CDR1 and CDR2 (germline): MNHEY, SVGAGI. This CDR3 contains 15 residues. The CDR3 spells CASSYSNSGTGELFF. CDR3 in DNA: TGTGCCAGCAGTTACTCGAATAGCGGAACCGGGGAGCTGTTTTTT.

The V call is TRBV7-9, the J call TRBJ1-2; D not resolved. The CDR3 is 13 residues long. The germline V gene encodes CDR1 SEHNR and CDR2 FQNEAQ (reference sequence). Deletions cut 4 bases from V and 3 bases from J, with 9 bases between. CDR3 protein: CASSSGADYGYTF. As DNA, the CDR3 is TGTGCCAGCAGCTCGGGAGCGGACTATGGCTACACCTTC.

The DNA for the CDR3 is TGTGCCAGCAGTTTGCTAGGCGGGGGCCCTATCACAGATACGCAGTATTTT. This encodes CASSLLGGGPITDTQYF. The chain is built from TRBV27 and TRBJ2-3; a weak D match, TRBD2 (7 bases). CDR1 is MNHEY, CDR2 SMNVEV, per germline (reference sequence). Trimming removed 3 bases at V and 2 bases at J, with 18 bases between. CDR3 size: 17 residues.

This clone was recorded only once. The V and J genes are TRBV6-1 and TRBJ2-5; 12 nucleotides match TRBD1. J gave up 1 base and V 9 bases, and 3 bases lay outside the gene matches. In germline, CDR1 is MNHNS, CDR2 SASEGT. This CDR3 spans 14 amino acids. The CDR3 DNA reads TGTGCCAGTCGGGACAGGGGGCCCCAAGAGACCCAGTACTTC. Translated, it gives CASRDRGPQETQYF.

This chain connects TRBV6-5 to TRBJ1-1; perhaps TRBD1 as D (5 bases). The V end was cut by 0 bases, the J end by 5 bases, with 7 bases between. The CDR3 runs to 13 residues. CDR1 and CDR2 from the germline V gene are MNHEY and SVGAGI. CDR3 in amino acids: CASSYSRGTEAFF. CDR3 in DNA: TGTGCCAGCAGTTACTCTCGGGGGACTGAAGCTTTCTTT.

The CDR3: CASIPWDQGETEAFF. CDR3 nucleotides: TGTGCCAGCATCCCCTGGGATCAGGGGGAAACTGAAGCTTTCTTT. The V gene is TRBV7-9, the J gene TRBJ1-1; 7 nucleotides align to TRBD1. This CDR3 is 15 amino acids long. CDR1 is SEHNR, CDR2 FQNEAQ, per germline (reference sequence). V lost 7 bases and J lost 5; bases outside the gene matches: 13.

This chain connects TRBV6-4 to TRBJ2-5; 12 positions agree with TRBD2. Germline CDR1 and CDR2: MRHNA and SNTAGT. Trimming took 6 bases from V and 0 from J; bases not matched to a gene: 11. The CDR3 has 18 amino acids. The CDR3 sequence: CASRQDGLAGRDQETQYF. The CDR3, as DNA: TGTGCCAGCAGACAAGACGGACTAGCGGGGAGAGACCAAGAGACCCAGTACTTC.

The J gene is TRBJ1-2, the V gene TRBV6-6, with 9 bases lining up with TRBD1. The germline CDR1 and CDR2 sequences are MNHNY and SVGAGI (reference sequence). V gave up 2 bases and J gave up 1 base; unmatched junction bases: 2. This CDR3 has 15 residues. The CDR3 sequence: CASSYLTGGNYGYTF. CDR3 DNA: TGTGCCAGCAGTTACCTGACAGGGGGTAACTATGGCTACACCTTC.

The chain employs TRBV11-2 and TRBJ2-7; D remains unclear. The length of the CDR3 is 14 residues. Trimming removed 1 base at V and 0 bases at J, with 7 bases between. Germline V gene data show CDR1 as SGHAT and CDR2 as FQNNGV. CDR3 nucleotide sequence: TGTGCCAGCAGCTTAGCACACCTCTCCTACGAGCAGTACTTC. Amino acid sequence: CASSLAHLSYEQYF.

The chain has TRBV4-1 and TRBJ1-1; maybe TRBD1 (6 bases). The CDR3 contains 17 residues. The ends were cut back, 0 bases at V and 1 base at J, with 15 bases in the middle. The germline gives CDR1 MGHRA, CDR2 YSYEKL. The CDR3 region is CASSQEGRGRENTEAFF. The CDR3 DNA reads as TGCGCCAGCAGCCAAGAAGGCCGGGGGCGGGAGAACACTGAAGCTTTCTTT.

The CDR3 bases are TGTGCCAGTAGTATATCTGCGGGCCACGGGGGAGAGACCCAGTACTTC. Residues: CASSISAGHGGETQYF. V is TRBV19 and J is TRBJ2-5, with D perhaps matching TRBD2 (6 bases). The germline V gene encodes CDR1 LNHDA and CDR2 SQIVND (reference sequence). CDR3 length: 16 amino acids. The V end lost 2 bases, the J end lost 4 bases, and 17 bases lay between the germline ends. Combining the CDR3 with reference TRBV19 and TRBJ2-5 gives the whole variable domain DGGITQSPKYLFRKEGQNVTLSCEQNLNHDAMYWYRQDPGQGLRLIYYSQIVNDFQKGDIAEGYSVSREKKESFPLTVTSAQKNPTAFYLCASSISAGHGGETQYFGPGTRLLVL.

The CDR3 loop is CASTPWTGTYEEQYF. The CDR3 nucleotides read TGTGCCAGCACCCCGTGGACCGGGACTTACGAGGAGCAGTACTTC. The genes are TRBV11-2 and TRBJ2-7, with D perhaps matching TRBD2 (6 bases). The CDR3 runs 15 residues. The germline V and J ends were trimmed by 7 bases and 7 bases, with 23 bases remaining between them. Germline V gives CDR1 SGHAT, CDR2 FQNNGV. Full variable domain (outside the CDR3, taken from reference TRBV11-2 and TRBJ2-7): EAGVAQSPRYKIIEKRQSVAFWCNPISGHATLYWYQQILGQGPKLLIQFQNNGVVDDSQLPKDRFSAERLKGVDSTLKIQPAKLEDSAVYLCASTPWTGTYEEQYFGPGTRLTVT.

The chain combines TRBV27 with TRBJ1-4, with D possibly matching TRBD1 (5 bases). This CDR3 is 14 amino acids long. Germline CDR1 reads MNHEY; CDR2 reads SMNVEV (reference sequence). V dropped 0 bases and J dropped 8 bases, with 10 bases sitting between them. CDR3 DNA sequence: TGTGCCAGCAGTTTATCGAGGGGCCCAGAAAAACTGTTTTTT. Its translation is CASSLSRGPEKLFF.

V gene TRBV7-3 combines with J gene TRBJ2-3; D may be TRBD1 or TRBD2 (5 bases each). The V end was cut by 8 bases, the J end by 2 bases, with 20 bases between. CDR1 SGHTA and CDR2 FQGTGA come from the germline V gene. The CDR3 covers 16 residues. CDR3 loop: CASYSRLRDHTDTQYF. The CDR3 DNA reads TGTGCCAGCTACAGCCGATTAAGGGACCACACAGATACGCAGTATTTT.